The TCR beta chain under discussion was sequenced for a study of blood T cell repertoires in COVID-19. Overall study context: PBMCs, B-cell-depleted T cells, or T cells provided the cDNA or gDNA that made up the material.

The method was immunoSEQ multiplex PCR; TCRdb's version includes in-frame clones alone and lacks a portion of them. The sample holds more than 85,000 clones, 70% to 90% seen once. Germline-derived CDR1 and CDR2 are MRHNA and SNTAGT. V trimming: 1 base; J trimming: 1 base; junction bases outside the gene matches: 10. This CDR3 contains 18 residues. This receptor was obtained from a man aged 50 to 60 with active COVID-19. The J gene is TRBJ2-5, the V gene TRBV6-4, with 9 bases that match TRBD1. Material: peripheral blood. CDR3: CASSDWTGQGMPQETQYF. In DNA form, the CDR3 reads TGTGCCAGCAGTGACTGGACGGGACAGGGAATGCCCCAAGAGACCCAGTACTTC.